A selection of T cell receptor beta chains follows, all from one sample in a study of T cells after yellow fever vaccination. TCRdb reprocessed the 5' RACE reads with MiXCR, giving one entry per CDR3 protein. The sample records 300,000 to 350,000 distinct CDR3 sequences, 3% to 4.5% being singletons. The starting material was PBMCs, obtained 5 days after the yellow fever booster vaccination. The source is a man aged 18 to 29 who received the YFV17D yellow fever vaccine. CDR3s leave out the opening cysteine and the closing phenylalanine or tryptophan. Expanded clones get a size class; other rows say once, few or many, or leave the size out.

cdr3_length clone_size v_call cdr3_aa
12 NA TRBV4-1 ASSPKDSTDTQY
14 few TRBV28 ASSPAGTGDNQPQH
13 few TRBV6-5 ASSPLGSPGGTQY
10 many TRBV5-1 ASSLAGDGYT
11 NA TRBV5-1 ASSSGTEETQY
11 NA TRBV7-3 ASSLTGPYEQY
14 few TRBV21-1 ASSKCGSRQNNEQF
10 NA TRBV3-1 ASSHRVSEQF
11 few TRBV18 ASRPSGRETQY
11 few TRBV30 AWSERVRQPQH
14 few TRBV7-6 ASRMSSGGPGDTQY
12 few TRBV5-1 ASSPVAGWETQY
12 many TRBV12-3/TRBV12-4 ASSLDGSNYGYT
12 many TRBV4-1 ASSQVREGETQY
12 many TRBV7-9 ASRHGGGYNEQF
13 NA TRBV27 ASSIGAGSNQPQH
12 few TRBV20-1 SARVGGGSSPLH
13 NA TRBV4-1 ASSLPGQGASEQF
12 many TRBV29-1 SVVPPGVAETQY
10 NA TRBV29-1 SVERFQETQY
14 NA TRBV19 ASSIGPVASAYGYT
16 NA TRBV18 ASSPFAGDRIMNTEAF
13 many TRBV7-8 ASSSSTGVAETQY
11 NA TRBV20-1 SAPGPNTGELF
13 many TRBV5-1 ASSGTSGGTGELF
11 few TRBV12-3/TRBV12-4 ASREGPRQPQH
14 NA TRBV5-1 ASSTHPSEGNTEAF
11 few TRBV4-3 ASSQEGATEAF
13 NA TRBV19 ASTSRGGPWDEQY
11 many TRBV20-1 SARDDLGNTIY
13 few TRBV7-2 ASSVGPAGANVLT
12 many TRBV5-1 ASSLVGSSYEQY
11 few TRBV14 ASSLGMYREQY
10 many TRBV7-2 ASSFLSMPQH
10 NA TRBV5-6 ASSLGIGPLH
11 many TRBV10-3 AMGGLSTDTQY
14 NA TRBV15 ATSSKTSGFTDTQY
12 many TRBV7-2 ASSRSGGPDTQY
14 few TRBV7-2 ASSFSAGASTDTQY
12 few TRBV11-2 ASSLTSPSYEQY
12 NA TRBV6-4 ASKPDTVNTEAF
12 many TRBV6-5 ASSYAGLRTEAF
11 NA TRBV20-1 SARAVEADTQY
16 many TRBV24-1 ATSDLGAGASSYNEQF